This is a list of T cell receptor beta chains from one sample in a study of CD8+CD57+ T cells in acquired aplastic anemia. TCRdb fed the reads into MiXCR, producing one record per CDR3 protein. The table lists over 150,000 distinct CDR3 sequences, approximately 52% of them singletons, with about 12% in the top ten. The sample was sorted CD4+, CD8+, or CD8+CD57+ T cells (not recorded which) from PBMCs. The origin of the receptors is a human donor with aplastic anemia. The CDR3 runs from the conserved cysteine through the conserved F or W. D genes are given only for firm matches. Size is omitted from some rows. Given values are once, few, many or a class for expanded clones.

D gene,V gene,J gene,clone size,CDR3 DNA,CDR3 protein
.,TRBV15,TRBJ2-5,.,TGTGCCACCAGCAGGCGCAGGGCAGAGACCCAGTACTTC,CATSRRRAETQYF
TRBD1,TRBV5-1,TRBJ1-6,.,TGCGCCAGCAGCAGGACAGGGGGCGAGAATTCACCCCTCCACTTT,CASSRTGGENSPLHF
.,TRBV20-1,TRBJ2-2,many,TGCAGTGCTAGAGACGGCGGGGAGCTGTTTTTT,CSARDGGELFF
TRBD2,TRBV7-9,TRBJ2-5,.,TGTGCCAGCAGCTTAGGACTAGCGGGGGGGCAAGAGACCCAGTACTTC,CASSLGLAGGQETQYF
.,TRBV6-5,TRBJ1-6,.,TGTGCCAGCAGTTGGCAGGGACGGGGGAATTCACCCCTCCACTTT,CASSWQGRGNSPLHF
.,TRBV2,TRBJ2-5,.,TGTGCCAGCAGCAAGGATAGACAAGAGACCCAGTACTTC,CASSKDRQETQYF
TRBD1,TRBV20-1,TRBJ1-5,.,TGCAGTGTTAGGACAGGACCCGGGAGTCAGCCCCAGCATTTT,CSVRTGPGSQPQHF
.,TRBV10-3,TRBJ2-2,few,TGTGCCATCAGCACGGGAGCCGGGGAGCTGTTTTTT,CAISTGAGELFF
.,TRBV7-6,TRBJ1-1,.,TGCGCCAGCAGCTTAGGGGCAAGAAACACTGAAGCTTTCTTT,CASSLGARNTEAFF
.,TRBV5-1,TRBJ2-1,.,TGCGCCAGCAGCCCTATTCCCATGAGTAGCTCCTACAATGAGCAGTTCTTC,CASSPIPMSSSYNEQFF
TRBD1,TRBV6-5,TRBJ1-1,.,TGTGCCAGCAGTTACTCAATACCCGAGACAGGGATCGGCACTGAAGCTTTCTTT,CASSYSIPETGIGTEAFF
.,TRBV2,TRBJ2-5,many,TGTGCCAGCAGGAATCAGGGCCAGTACTTC,CASRNQGQYF
.,TRBV7-6,TRBJ1-3,few,TGTGCCAGCAGCTTATTAGTCTCTGGAAACACCATATATTTT,CASSLLVSGNTIYF
.,TRBV10-3,TRBJ2-1,few,TGTGCCATCATGGCAGGGACGGGGAATGAGCAGTTCTTC,CAIMAGTGNEQFF
.,TRBV10-2,TRBJ2-6,many,TGCGCCAGTACCCCCTCAGTCGCCTCTGGGGCCAACGTCCTGACTTTC,CASTPSVASGANVLTF
.,TRBV10-3,TRBJ1-2,.,TGTGCCATCATGGGCCATGATGGCTACACCTTC,CAIMGHDGYTF
TRBD1,TRBV6-1,TRBJ1-5,.,TGTGCCAGCAGGTCCGGGACAGGGTATAGCAATCAGCCCCAGCATTTT,CASRSGTGYSNQPQHF
TRBD1,TRBV24-1,TRBJ2-2,.,TGTGCCACCAGTCCAGGACAGGCCACCGGGGAGCTGTTTTTT,CATSPGQATGELFF
.,TRBV20-1,TRBJ1-2,many,TGCAGTGCTAGGGCTCCGGGAGACCTCTATGGCTACACCTTC,CSARAPGDLYGYTF
.,TRBV2,TRBJ2-5,many,TGTGCCAACCGGGGGAAAGAGACCCAGTACTTC,CANRGKETQYF
TRBD1,TRBV29-1,TRBJ2-7,.,TGCAGCGTTGAAGCCGGGACAGGGAACGGCTACGAGCAGTACTTC,CSVEAGTGNGYEQYF
TRBD1,TRBV29-1,TRBJ1-2,.,TGCAGCGTTGGCGGGGGACAGGGAGGGCGAACTAACTATGGCTACACCTTC,CSVGGGQGGRTNYGYTF
TRBD1,TRBV7-2,TRBJ2-7,.,TGTGCCAGCAGCGTCACGGGACAGCCAGGCTACGAGCAGTACTTC,CASSVTGQPGYEQYF
TRBD1,TRBV2,TRBJ1-6,.,TGTGCCAGCAGAGAGGGGACAGGGTTTTCACCCCTCCACTTT,CASREGTGFSPLHF
.,TRBV20-1,TRBJ1-5,.,TGCAGTGCTAGAAAGCGGGGGCAGGATCAGCCCCAGCATTTT,CSARKRGQDQPQHF
.,TRBV6-5,TRBJ1-2,many,TGTGCCAGCAGTTACTCGGGACCTAACTATGGCTACACCTTC,CASSYSGPNYGYTF
.,TRBV19,TRBJ1-4,.,TGTGCCAGTAGTATAGGCACCGGGACAAATGAAAAACTGTTTTTT,CASSIGTGTNEKLFF
.,TRBV19,TRBJ2-2,once,TGTGCCAGTTCGGGCCTTAGGGTTGTCGGGGAGCTGTTTTTT,CASSGLRVVGELFF
.,TRBV7-2,TRBJ2-3,.,TGTGCCAGCAGCTGGACGAGAGATACGCAGTATTTT,CASSWTRDTQYF
.,TRBV7-2,TRBJ2-1,many,TGTGCCAGCAGCTTAGCGGGGGGACCCATCAATGAGCAGTTCTTC,CASSLAGGPINEQFF
.,TRBV5-4,TRBJ1-1,many,TGTGCCAGCAGGCCAGACAGATTGTCTGAAGCTTTCTTT,CASRPDRLSEAFF
TRBD1,TRBV25-1,TRBJ1-2,.,TGTGCCAGCAGTGGGGGACAGAAAAACTATGGCTACACCTTC,CASSGGQKNYGYTF
.,TRBV4-1,TRBJ2-7,many,TGCGCCAGCAGCCAAGCAAGGTTTATCTACGAGCAGTACTTC,CASSQARFIYEQYF
.,TRBV19,TRBJ1-6,.,TGTGCCAGTAGTATAGCCGGATACTCACCCCTCCACTTT,CASSIAGYSPLHF
TRBD1,TRBV11-1,TRBJ1-1,many,TGTGCCAGCAGCTTTGGGACAGGTAATGCGAACACTGAAGCTTTCTTT,CASSFGTGNANTEAFF
.,TRBV5-6,TRBJ1-1,many,TGTGCCAGCAGCCCGGCGGGGGCAAGAACTGAAGCTTTCTTT,CASSPAGARTEAFF
TRBD2,TRBV7-2,TRBJ2-5,.,TGTGCCAGCAGCTGGTTAGCGGGGGACCAAGAGACCCAGTACTTC,CASSWLAGDQETQYF
TRBD1,TRBV2,TRBJ2-5,many,TGTGCCAGCAGCCGTTCGACAGGGGTTGCGGAGACCCAGTACTTC,CASSRSTGVAETQYF
TRBD2,TRBV20-1,TRBJ2-2,.,TGCAGTGCTGACAGCTTCGCTAGCGGGTCCACCGGGGAGCTGTTTTTT,CSADSFASGSTGELFF
.,TRBV9,TRBJ1-2,.,TGTGCCAGCAGCGTAGACGGGGGATTGGGCGGCTACACCTTC,CASSVDGGLGGYTF
TRBD2,TRBV5-6,TRBJ2-1,.,TGTGCCAGCAGCTTGGCCGGTAGCGGGGGCGTTAACAATGAGCAGTTCTTC,CASSLAGSGGVNNEQFF
.,TRBV6-4,TRBJ1-2,many,TGTGCCAGCAGTGACTCGGGGGAGTGGAGCGGCTACACCTTC,CASSDSGEWSGYTF
TRBD2,TRBV27,TRBJ2-7,.,TGTGCCAGCAGTCCATCGGGAGGGGAAGCCCTCGACGAGCAGTACTTC,CASSPSGGEALDEQYF
.,TRBV7-3,TRBJ2-3,many,TGTGCCAGCAGCTTAGTCGATAGGAGAACAGATACGCAGTATTTT,CASSLVDRRTDTQYF
.,TRBV4-1,TRBJ1-1,many,TGCGCCAGCAGCCGCGGGGGTGACACTGAAGCTTTCTTT,CASSRGGDTEAFF
.,TRBV12-3/TRBV12-4,TRBJ2-5,.,TGTGCCAGCAGTTGGGCCTGGGGGACCCAAGAGACCCAGTACTTC,CASSWAWGTQETQYF
.,TRBV4-3,TRBJ1-2,many,TGCGCCAGCAGCCAGGGGGGGGGAGAAGACTATGGCTACACCTTC,CASSQGGGEDYGYTF
.,TRBV6-1,TRBJ1-5,once,TGTGCCAGCAGCTTAGCGGCGGGCAGGGTCAATCAGCCCCAGCATTTT,CASSLAAGRVNQPQHF
.,TRBV6-5,TRBJ1-5,few,TGTGCCAGCAGTTCGGGTTATAGCAATCAGCCCCAGCATTTT,CASSSGYSNQPQHF
.,TRBV10-3,TRBJ2-2,.,TGTGCCATCAGTGAGTCGACTCGCGTGGGCGGGGAGCTGTTTTTT,CAISESTRVGGELFF
TRBD2,TRBV7-9,TRBJ2-1,many,TGTGCCAGCAGCCCCGGGACTAGCGAGATCTACAATGAGCAGTTCTTC,CASSPGTSEIYNEQFF
TRBD1,TRBV15,TRBJ1-6,.,TGTGCCACCAGGGGGGACAGGGAACGATCACCCCTCCACTTT,CATRGDRERSPLHF